This T cell receptor beta chain was identified in a study of cytomegalovirus exposure and HLA in healthy donors. General study results and limits: Most observed TCR sequences were rare, whereas some public TCRs were detected in many donors. The authors later found TCR association rates varying by HLA locus, with DRB1 most and HLA-C fewest. Owing to their indistinguishability, certain V segments, notably TRBV6-2 and TRBV6-3, were excluded.

Donors counted as nominally healthy when sampled, yet unrecorded immune exposures were likely. Comments on this clone: The antigen is unknown.

V gave up 1 base and J gave up 6 bases, with 12 bases separating them. Germline V gene sequence: CDR1 SGHTS, CDR2 YDEGEE. The CDR3 sequence is 14 residues long. PCR amplification relied on 60 Vbeta primers (plus 13 Jbeta primers). Clones were sequenced by immunoSEQ multiplex PCR, and TCRdb holds only the in-frame ones, with some missing. This sample has about 130,000 clones; about 79% occur once, and the top ten carry roughly 2%. The sample taken for sequencing was PBMCs. This rearrangement joins TRBV5-8 to TRBJ2-3; tentative D call: TRBD2 (5 bases). The clonotype was recovered from a man aged 18 to 30 in good health and CMV-seronegative. The CDR3 sequence: CASSLIPGTDTQYF. The CDR3 nucleotides read TGTGCCAGCAGCTTGATACCGGGAACGGATACGCAGTATTTT.